Below, 28 T cell receptor beta chains from the same sample are listed, as sequenced in a study of T cell responses to AZD1222 COVID-19 vaccine (dated by TCRdb to the early 2020s). The method was the immunoSEQ multiplex PCR assay. The table comes from immuneACCESS by way of TCRdb, which keeps in-frame sequences with V and J called. Part of the clones is missing from these tables; in studies checked, under half for an unresolved V gene and the rest for unknown reasons. In this sample the table shows some 150,000 clones, 88% of which occur a single time. The ten biggest clones cover under 2.5% of the sample. Interpreted using the paper, the time point label stands for: baseline before first vaccination. The specimen comprised peripheral blood, sampled on day 0 of AZD1222 vaccination. The origin of the receptors is an adult in good health.

The DNA for the CDR3 is TGCGCCAGCAGCCCGGCGAACTCGGTGAACACCGGGGAGCTGTTTTTT. Encoded protein: CASSPANSVNTGELFF. The chain combines TRBV4-1 with TRBJ2-2; D call uncertain. The germline gives CDR1 MGHRA, CDR2 YSYEKL. The CDR3 consists of 16 residues. V was pared by 4 bases and J by 1 base, with 13 bases between.

The chain couples TRBV7-2 to TRBJ2-2; D uncertain. Germline V gene data show CDR1 as SGHTA and CDR2 as FQGNSA. CDR3 length equals 16 residues. The germline V and J ends were trimmed by 1 base and 0 bases, with 9 bases remaining between them. The CDR3 DNA reads as TGTGCCAGCAGCTTAGTAGGCGGATCGAACACCGGGGAGCTGTTTTTT. This sequence encodes CASSLVGGSNTGELFF.

V usage is TRBV5-1 and J usage is TRBJ1-2, with a weak D call TRBD1 (5 bases). CDR3 length: 14 residues. V dropped 0 bases and J dropped 6 bases, with 12 bases sitting between them. Germline CDR1 reads SGHRS; CDR2 reads YFSETQ. The CDR3 reads CASSLGQGDHGYTF. The CDR3 region has the DNA TGCGCCAGCAGCTTGGGCCAGGGAGATCATGGCTACACCTTC.

V and J are TRBV2 and TRBJ2-7; perhaps TRBD2 as D (6 bases). CDR1 is SNHLY, CDR2 FYNNEI, per germline. The V gene lost 7 bases and the J gene lost 4 bases, with 14 bases spanning the gap. The CDR3 is made up of 13 amino acids. The CDR3 region is CASNPRRAYEQYF. The CDR3 bases are TGTGCCAGCAACCCCAGGAGGGCGTACGAGCAGTACTTC.

This rearrangement joins TRBV18 to TRBJ2-5; 9 positions match TRBD2. The ends lost 4 bases at V and 3 bases at J; junction bases unmatched: 6. Germline V gene data show CDR1 as KGHSH and CDR2 as LQKENI. The CDR3 is 15 amino acids. The CDR3 protein is CASSRILAGEETQYF. The CDR3 DNA reads as TGTGCCAGCTCACGAATTTTAGCGGGAGAAGAGACCCAGTACTTC.

This clone is a singleton in its sample. V usage is TRBV30 and J usage is TRBJ2-1; D is perhaps TRBD2 (5 bases). The CDR3 consists of 14 residues. The germline V gene encodes CDR1 GTSNPN and CDR2 SVGIG (reference sequence). Deletions cut 3 bases from V and 12 bases from J, with 21 bases between. Here the CDR3 reads CAWSALDYPMGQFF. The CDR3 DNA reads as TGTGCCTGGAGCGCACTAGACTACCCCATGGGGCAGTTCTTC. The full variable domain, with the rest looked up from reference TRBV30 and TRBJ2-1, is SQTIHQWPATLVQPVGSPLSLECTVEGTSNPNLYWYRQAAGRGLQLLFYSVGIGQISSEVPQNLSASRPQDRQFILSSKKLLLSDSGFYLCAWSALDYPMGQFFGPGTRLTVL.

This chain joins TRBV11-2 and TRBJ2-1; possibly TRBD1 for D (6 bases). Germline assignment: CDR1 SGHAT and CDR2 FQNNGV. The CDR3 runs 15 residues. Trimming shortened V by 7 bases and J by 3 bases, and 16 bases separated the two germline ends. The CDR3 protein is CASTTGTTSYNEQFF. The CDR3 nucleotides are TGTGCCAGCACCACAGGGACAACAAGCTACAATGAGCAGTTCTTC. Looking up the rest from reference TRBV11-2 and TRBJ2-1 gives the full variable domain: EAGVAQSPRYKIIEKRQSVAFWCNPISGHATLYWYQQILGQGPKLLIQFQNNGVVDDSQLPKDRFSAERLKGVDSTLKIQPAKLEDSAVYLCASTTGTTSYNEQFFGPGTRLTVL.

The genes are TRBV28 and TRBJ1-6; tentatively, D is TRBD1 (5 bases). This CDR3 has 14 amino acids. Germline V gene data show CDR1 as MDHEN and CDR2 as SYDVKM. V lost 6 bases, J lost 5 bases, and 11 bases lay in between. CDR3 amino acids: CASSPGGDNSPLHF. In DNA, the CDR3 is TGTGCCAGCAGCCCGGGAGGGGATAATTCACCCCTCCACTTT.

In the case of this clone: A read error may produce the germline difference seen at one junction end. The genes are TRBV7-7 and TRBJ2-3; no firm D call. In germline, CDR1 is SSHAT, CDR2 FNYEAQ (reference sequence). The CDR3 runs to 13 residues. The CDR3: CASSFGSADTQYF. In DNA form, the CDR3 reads TGTGCTAGCAGCTTCGGCAGCGCAGATACGCAGTATTTT.

CDR3 loop: CASSSPDVITNYGYTF. Written as DNA, the CDR3 is TGTGCCAGCAGCTCACCCGACGTGATTACTAACTATGGCTACACCTTC. This chain connects TRBV5-4 to TRBJ1-2; D is unclear. The V and J ends lost 3 bases and 0 bases respectively, with 15 bases between them. Germline V gene data show CDR1 as SGHNT and CDR2 as YYREEE (reference sequence). The CDR3 is made up of 16 amino acids.

This chain connects TRBV29-1 to TRBJ2-1; D is unclear. This CDR3 has 13 amino acids. Germline V gives CDR1 SQVTM, CDR2 ANQGSEA. V lost 1 base, J lost 7 bases, and 11 bases lay in between. The CDR3 bases are TGCAGCGTTGAAGCGAGAGATTGGAATGAGCAGTTCTTC. This sequence encodes CSVEARDWNEQFF.

The V call is TRBV19, the J call TRBJ2-5, with TRBD2 identical over 8 bases. CDR3 length: 15 residues. With V trimmed by 5 bases and J by 1 base, 6 bases remained unmatched. Germline CDR1 and CDR2: LNHDA and SQIVND (reference sequence). The CDR3 nucleotides are TGTGCCAGTAGTCGGGTAGCGGGGACCCAAGAGACCCAGTACTTC. Its translation: CASSRVAGTQETQYF. Based on the CDR3 plus reference TRBV19 and TRBJ2-5, the full variable domain is DGGITQSPKYLFRKEGQNVTLSCEQNLNHDAMYWYRQDPGQGLRLIYYSQIVNDFQKGDIAEGYSVSREKKESFPLTVTSAQKNPTAFYLCASSRVAGTQETQYFGPGTRLLVL.

This rearrangement joins TRBV5-6 to TRBJ1-1; D uncertain. V lost 1 base to trimming and J lost 2 bases, with 12 bases between them. In germline, CDR1 is SGHDT, CDR2 YYEEEE. The CDR3 spans 15 residues. CDR3 in DNA: TGTGCCAGCAGCTTGTTAGACAAACAAAACACTGAAGCTTTCTTT. Protein product: CASSLLDKQNTEAFF. The entire variable domain, with the rest obtained from reference TRBV5-6 and TRBJ1-1, is as follows: DAGVTQSPTHLIKTRGQQVTLRCSPKSGHDTVSWYQQALGQGPQFIFQYYEEEERQRGNFPDRFSGHQFPNYSSELNVNALLLGDSALYLCASSLLDKQNTEAFFGQGTRLTVV.

The genes are TRBV29-1 and TRBJ2-7; D unresolved. Trimming left V 7 bases short and J 3 bases short, with 10 bases between. The CDR3 is 11 amino acids. The germline V gene encodes CDR1 SQVTM and CDR2 ANQGSEA. This CDR3 is CSGRSGYEQYF. For the CDR3, the DNA is TGCAGCGGGCGCTCGGGCTACGAGCAGTACTTC.

This chain links TRBV5-1 with TRBJ2-5; 14 nucleotides match TRBD2. Germline assignment: CDR1 SGHRS and CDR2 YFSETQ. V was pared by 2 bases and J by 4 bases, with 13 bases of the junction left unmatched. The CDR3 extends over 19 amino acids. CDR3: CASSFTRGTSGRLRETQYF. Written as DNA, the CDR3 is TGCGCCAGCAGCTTTACCCGGGGGACTAGCGGGAGATTAAGAGAGACCCAGTACTTC. Filled out from reference TRBV5-1 and TRBJ2-5, the complete variable domain reads KAGVTQTPRYLIKTRGQQVTLSCSPISGHRSVSWYQQTPGQGLQFLFEYFSETQRNKGNFPGRFSGRQFSNSRSEMNVSTLELGDSALYLCASSFTRGTSGRLRETQYFGPGTRLLVL.

The rearrangement joins TRBV7-2 to TRBJ1-2; TRBD1 is a possible D gene (5 bases). Trimming took off 0 bases at V and 8 bases at J, with 16 bases between the two ends. CDR1 is SGHTA, CDR2 FQGNSA, per germline. This CDR3 comprises 15 residues. CDR3 coding DNA: TGTGCCAGCAGCTTAGCTGAAGGGGCCTTATCGGGCTACACCTTC. It yields the protein CASSLAEGALSGYTF.

As DNA, the CDR3 is TGTGCCACCATGGGGATATTTTTCAATCAGCCCCAGCATTTT. It translates to CATMGIFFNQPQHF. The rearrangement links TRBV5-8 to TRBJ1-5; the D is unclear. The V gene's germline CDR1 is SGHTS and CDR2 YDEGEE. This CDR3 has 14 residues. V was pared by 9 bases and J by 3 bases, with 16 bases between. Full variable domain (remainder filled in from reference TRBV5-8 and TRBJ1-5): EAGVTQSPTHLIKTRGQQATLRCSPISGHTSVYWYQQALGLGLQFLLWYDEGEERNRGNFPPRFSGRQFPNYSSELNVNALELEDSALYLCATMGIFFNQPQHFGDGTRLSIL.

V usage is TRBV6-1 and J usage is TRBJ1-4, with 11 bases identical to TRBD1. V lost 4 bases, J lost 7 bases, and 8 bases stayed unmatched. CDR1 is MNHNS and CDR2 is SASEGT in the germline V gene. The length of the CDR3 is 16 residues. The CDR3 region is CASSGTGGAGGEKLFF. In DNA, the CDR3 is TGTGCCAGCAGTGGGACAGGGGGCGCCGGGGGTGAAAAACTGTTTTTT.

The V call is TRBV7-2, the J call TRBJ1-5; the D gene is possibly TRBD1 (5 bases). Trimming pared 5 bases from V and 9 bases from J, leaving 17 bases between. The germline CDR1 and CDR2 sequences are SGHTA and FQGNSA. This CDR3 is 14 amino acids long. In DNA, the CDR3 is TGTGCCAGCAGCCAACAGGCCTCAAAGGGGCCCCAGCATTTT. It yields the protein CASSQQASKGPQHF. Full variable domain (missing parts from reference TRBV7-2 and TRBJ1-5): GAGVSQSPSNKVTEKGKDVELRCDPISGHTALYWYRQSLGQGLEFLIYFQGNSAPDKSGLPSDRFSAERTGGSVSTLTIQRTQQEDSAVYLCASSQQASKGPQHFGDGTRLSIL.

This clone was recorded only once. V and J are TRBV2 and TRBJ2-5, with D perhaps given as TRBD1 or TRBD2 (6 bases each). The CDR3 has 14 residues. In germline, CDR1 is SNHLY, CDR2 FYNNEI. The V and J ends lost 1 base and 2 bases respectively, with 8 bases between them. The DNA of the CDR3 is TGTGCCAGCAGTGAAGAGGGGGGTCAAGAGACCCAGTACTTC. This sequence encodes CASSEEGGQETQYF.

The chain uses TRBV6-1 and TRBJ2-4; no definite D call. Germline V CDR1 and CDR2: MNHNS, SASEGT. CDR3 length: 15 amino acids. The V end was cut by 3 bases, the J end by 0 bases, with 9 bases between. The CDR3 loop reads CASSDELLAKNIQYF. The DNA of the CDR3 is TGTGCCAGCAGTGATGAGCTTTTAGCCAAAAACATTCAGTACTTC.

This CDR3 is CASSRQVLGTGELFF. CDR3 DNA sequence: TGTGCCAGCAGCCGACAGGTCTTGGGCACCGGGGAGCTGTTTTTT. The gene calls are TRBV6-5 and TRBJ2-2, with D possibly being TRBD1 (6 bases). This CDR3 is built from 15 residues. Germline lookup yields CDR1 MNHEY and CDR2 SVGAGI. Trimming took 6 bases from V and 4 from J, leaving 15 bases between them.

The rearrangement joins TRBV10-3 to TRBJ1-2; D uncertain. The V gene lost 2 bases and the J gene lost 8 bases, with 15 bases spanning the gap. Germline V lookup: CDR1 ENHRY, CDR2 SYGVKD. This CDR3 has 14 amino acids. CDR3 protein: CAISEVTARLGYTF. As DNA, the CDR3 is TGTGCCATCAGTGAGGTGACCGCAAGGTTGGGCTACACCTTC.

The chain uses TRBV28 and TRBJ1-1, with D tentatively TRBD1 (5 bases). Germline V CDR1 and CDR2: MDHEN, SYDVKM. This CDR3 is 15 amino acids long. The V end lost 1 base, the J end lost 4 bases, and 13 bases lay between the germline ends. The CDR3 loop reads CASSLLKGLGTEAFF. CDR3 nucleotide sequence: TGTGCCAGCAGTTTATTGAAGGGGTTGGGCACTGAAGCTTTCTTT.

Here the CDR3 DNA reads TGTGCCAGCAGCTTAGGACGAGCGGGAGGGCCGAGGGAGACCCAGTACTTC. Its protein is CASSLGRAGGPRETQYF. The J gene is TRBJ2-5, the V gene TRBV11-2, with 10 positions matching TRBD2. The CDR3 runs 17 residues. The J segment lost 5 bases and the V segment lost 1 base, leaving 10 bases of the junction unmatched. Germline CDR1 is SGHAT and CDR2 is FQNNGV.

This chain joins TRBV3-1 (or the pseudogene TRBV3-2) and TRBJ2-7; TRBD1 might be the D (5 bases). The CDR3 loop spans 15 amino acids. Per germline, CDR1 LGHDT and CDR2 YNNKEL (reference sequence). The V gene lost 3 bases and the J gene lost 0 bases, with 12 bases spanning the gap. DNA of the CDR3: TGTGCCAGCAGCCACCCGAGCACAGGCTCCTACGAGCAGTACTTC. Translating it yields CASSHPSTGSYEQYF.

The chain uses TRBV5-6 and TRBJ1-2; 9 nucleotides match TRBD1. The CDR3 is 17 residues long. The ends lost 4 bases at V and 4 bases at J; junction bases unmatched: 14. Germline loops: CDR1 SGHDT, CDR2 YYEEEE. CDR3 sequence: CASSLLGQGNSAYGYTF. In DNA, the CDR3 is TGTGCCAGCAGCCTTCTGGGACAGGGTAATTCCGCCTATGGCTACACCTTC.

This chain links TRBV19 with TRBJ1-1; D is unclear. Germline lookup yields CDR1 LNHDA and CDR2 SQIVND (reference sequence). The CDR3 consists of 12 residues. Deletions cut 11 bases from V and 1 base from J, with 11 bases between. The CDR3 nucleotides read TGTGCCCCTGACAAGGAGAACACTGAAGCTTTCTTT. This codes for CAPDKENTEAFF.